This entry concerns a single T cell receptor (beta chain). Its matching antigen is unknown. Unique molecular identifiers were incorporated when the TCRbeta library was constructed. MiXCR was run by TCRdb on the PCR reads, yielding one entry per CDR3 protein. The table has a few hundred thousand distinct CDR3 sequences, roughly 30% seen once. These data are taken from a study of T-cell reconstitution after alpha-beta-depleted transplantation in children. Findings and caveats of the study: Day-60 TCRbeta diversity that was high in some patients was derived from surviving recipient T cells and thymic progenitors. After transplant, at about two months, alpha-beta T cells were reportedly derived from several hundred expanded graft clones. From newly produced T cells came most of the T-cell counts and diversity one year after transplant.

Trimming cost V 6 bases and J 6 bases; bases outside gene matches: 11. The CDR3 is made up of 16 amino acids. CDR1 is MNHNS, CDR2 SASEGT, per germline. The sequence derives from a boy in the first two years of life with Wiskott-Aldrich syndrome, due to receive a stem cell transplant. This specimen consisted of PBMCs, obtained before TCRalphabeta/CD19-depleted stem cell transplant. The chain uses TRBV6-1 and TRBJ2-3; 11 positions match TRBD2. In DNA form, the CDR3 reads TGTGCCAGCAGCTCCGTAGCGGGAGGGCGACCGGATACGCAGTATTTT. Its translation is CASSSVAGGRPDTQYF.